The 32 T cell receptor beta chains below were found in one sample sequenced in a study of cytomegalovirus exposure and HLA in healthy donors. Generated by immunoSEQ multiplex PCR, the TCRdb table keeps only in-frame clones and is missing some. The table lists over 200,000 clones, approximately 88% of them singletons. The sample taken for sequencing was PBMCs. The receptors here all came from a woman in her thirties in good health and CMV-seropositive.

This clone was counted a single time. V and J are TRBV6-5 and TRBJ2-1, with 7 positions matching TRBD2. Germline V gives CDR1 MNHEY, CDR2 SVGAGI. Trimming removed 7 bases from V and 3 bases from J; junction bases left unmatched: 3. This CDR3 has 13 amino acids. CDR3 sequence: CASTTGGYNEQFF. In DNA, the CDR3 is TGTGCCAGCACCACGGGGGGCTACAATGAGCAGTTCTTC.

This clone was recorded once. This chain links TRBV30 with TRBJ2-7; 10 positions match TRBD2. Trimming took 2 bases from V and 7 from J; bases not matched to a gene: 8. The CDR3 has 14 residues. Germline CDR1 and CDR2: GTSNPN and SVGIG (reference sequence). The CDR3 sequence is CAWSYSGRGREQYF. CDR3 coding DNA: TGTGCCTGGAGTTACAGCGGGAGGGGAAGGGAGCAGTACTTC.

The chain joins TRBV25-1 to TRBJ2-7, with D maybe TRBD2 (5 bases). V shed 0 bases and J shed 9 bases, with 9 bases lying between them. The CDR3 runs to 12 residues. Germline V gives CDR1 MGHDK, CDR2 SYGVNS. The chain's CDR3 is CASSEYEGRQYF. The CDR3 DNA reads TGTGCCAGCAGTGAATATGAGGGTCGGCAGTACTTC.

The V and J genes are TRBV11-3 and TRBJ1-2; the D gene is possibly TRBD1 (5 bases). The V end lost 2 bases, the J end lost 7 bases, and 11 bases lay between the germline ends. The germline V gene has CDR1 SGHNT and CDR2 YENEEA. This CDR3 has 13 residues. This CDR3 is CASSLSGFGGYTF. For the CDR3, the DNA is TGTGCCAGCAGCTTATCAGGGTTCGGTGGCTACACCTTC.

The gene calls are TRBV30 and TRBJ1-1; 7 nucleotides align to TRBD1. After removal of 3 bases from V and 8 bases from J, the junction contained 6 bases not matched to a gene. Germline V gene lookup returns CDR1 GTSNPN and CDR2 SVGIG (reference sequence). This CDR3 is built from 12 residues. In DNA, the CDR3 is TGTGCCTGGAGAGAACAGGGGTCGGAAGCTTTCTTT. This sequence encodes CAWREQGSEAFF.

This clone was observed a few times. CDR3 region: CASSFHHQGTGELFF. DNA of the CDR3: TGCGCCAGCAGCTTTCATCACCAGGGAACCGGGGAGCTGTTTTTT. The rearrangement links TRBV5-1 to TRBJ2-2, with TRBD1 as a possible D gene (5 bases). CDR1 SGHRS and CDR2 YFSETQ come from the germline V gene. This CDR3 contains 15 residues. The V gene lost 2 bases and the J gene lost 5 bases, with 13 bases spanning the gap. Full variable domain (missing parts from reference TRBV5-1 and TRBJ2-2): KAGVTQTPRYLIKTRGQQVTLSCSPISGHRSVSWYQQTPGQGLQFLFEYFSETQRNKGNFPGRFSGRQFSNSRSEMNVSTLELGDSALYLCASSFHHQGTGELFFGEGSRLTVL.

V and J are TRBV30 and TRBJ1-5; no clear D. This CDR3 region has 13 residues. Trimming shortened V by 6 bases and J by 0 bases, and 9 bases separated the two germline ends. CDR1 is GTSNPN, CDR2 SVGIG, per germline (reference sequence). This CDR3 reads CACAGDSNQPQHF. The CDR3 coding sequence is TGTGCCTGCGCCGGGGATAGCAATCAGCCCCAGCATTTT.

This chain links TRBV7-2 with TRBJ2-2, with 7 bases matching TRBD1. The CDR3 runs 15 residues. Germline V gene data show CDR1 as SGHTA and CDR2 as FQGNSA. Trimming at V came to 1 base and at J to 6 bases, leaving 5 bases not matched to a gene. CDR3 sequence reads: CASSLGQGRAGELFF. CDR3 in DNA: TGTGCCAGCAGCTTAGGACAGGGCAGGGCCGGGGAGCTGTTTTTT.

This chain links TRBV5-1 with TRBJ2-1; weak D call: TRBD1 (6 bases). Germline V gene lookup returns CDR1 SGHRS and CDR2 YFSETQ. The CDR3 runs 15 residues. The V and J ends lost 4 bases and 5 bases respectively, with 16 bases between them. The CDR3 loop is CASSNQGTGNNEQFF. Written as DNA, the CDR3 is TGCGCCAGCAGCAACCAAGGTACAGGGAACAATGAGCAGTTCTTC.

The chain joins TRBV7-2 to TRBJ1-4; the D is unclear. Germline CDR1 and CDR2: SGHTA and FQGNSA. The V end was cut by 3 bases, the J end by 7 bases, with 15 bases between. This CDR3 region has 15 residues. The CDR3 sequence: CASSFISGYGEKLFF. CDR3 in DNA: TGTGCCAGCAGCTTTATTTCGGGCTACGGTGAAAAACTGTTTTTT.

The chain links TRBV11-2 to TRBJ1-5; no definite D call. The CDR3 covers 13 residues. Trimming removed 3 bases at V and 3 bases at J, with 6 bases between. Germline CDR1 SGHAT, CDR2 FQNNGV. The CDR3 DNA reads as TGTGCCAGCAGCTTGTCAGACAATCAGCCCCAGCATTTT. Translation: CASSLSDNQPQHF.

The chain's CDR3 is CASSFSTSGGTYEQYF. Written as DNA, the CDR3 is TGTGCCAGCAGTTTCTCCACTAGCGGGGGAACCTACGAGCAGTACTTC. The rearrangement joins TRBV27 to TRBJ2-7; 11 bases are a match to TRBD2. The CDR3 is 16 amino acids. V lost 3 bases, J lost 2 bases, and 6 bases stayed unmatched. Germline V gene lookup returns CDR1 MNHEY and CDR2 SMNVEV (reference sequence).

This chain connects TRBV11-2 to TRBJ2-5; TRBD2 matches 12 bases. After removal of 6 bases from V and 3 bases from J, the junction contained 11 bases not matched to a gene. This CDR3 has 17 amino acids. CDR1 and CDR2 (germline): SGHAT, FQNNGV. The CDR3 DNA reads TGTGCCAGCAGACACCGAGGACTAGCGGGAAGCGAAGAGACCCAGTACTTC. The encoded protein is CASRHRGLAGSEETQYF.

The chain recombines TRBV18 with TRBJ2-1; TRBD2 matches 7 bases. CDR3 length: 15 amino acids. Trimming at V came to 4 bases and at J to 2 bases, leaving 5 bases not matched to a gene. In germline, CDR1 is KGHSH, CDR2 LQKENI. The CDR3 loop is CASSRDYPAYNEQFF. The CDR3 DNA reads as TGTGCCAGCTCACGGGACTATCCTGCCTACAATGAGCAGTTCTTC.

V and J are TRBV2 and TRBJ2-7; D gene ambiguous. Deletions cut 7 bases from V and 2 bases from J, with 18 bases between. Germline-derived CDR1 and CDR2 are SNHLY and FYNNEI. This CDR3 is 15 amino acids long. The CDR3 here is CASKLRMDRPYEQYF. In DNA, the CDR3 is TGTGCCAGCAAGCTACGAATGGACCGCCCCTACGAGCAGTACTTC.

This chain links TRBV6-6 with TRBJ2-6; the D is unclear. The CDR3 length is 15 residues. V was clipped by 0 bases and J by 1 base, with 4 bases between them. The germline CDR1 and CDR2 sequences are MNHNY and SVGAGI (reference sequence). The CDR3 spells CASSYSWSGANVLTF. CDR3 nucleotide sequence: TGTGCCAGCAGTTACTCCTGGTCTGGGGCCAACGTCCTGACTTTC.

This sequence joins TRBV2 and TRBJ2-3; no firm D call. The CDR3 is 14 amino acids. V was pared by 7 bases and J by 1 base, with 12 bases between. Germline values: CDR1 SNHLY, CDR2 FYNNEI. CDR3 protein: CASMEVLGTDTQYF. CDR3 bases: TGTGCCAGCATGGAAGTTTTGGGCACAGATACGCAGTATTTT.

CDR3 protein: CASSRAGSTSYNEQFF. As DNA, the CDR3 is TGCGCCAGCAGTCGGGCAGGCTCGACCTCCTACAATGAGCAGTTCTTC. The chain employs TRBV5-1 and TRBJ2-1; D not certain. The CDR3 runs to 16 residues. The ends were cut back, 5 bases at V and 0 bases at J, with 15 bases in the middle. Germline loops: CDR1 SGHRS, CDR2 YFSETQ.

This clone occurred once. The chain links TRBV30 to TRBJ2-1; no definite D call. The germline V gene has CDR1 GTSNPN and CDR2 SVGIG (reference sequence). V was pared by 0 bases and J by 9 bases, with 12 bases between. CDR3 length equals 13 residues. This chain's CDR3 is CAWSVYPNTEQFF. The DNA of the CDR3 is TGTGCCTGGAGTGTTTATCCCAACACTGAGCAGTTCTTC.

The chain recombines TRBV7-2 with TRBJ1-2, with D perhaps matching TRBD1 (5 bases). This CDR3 has 17 amino acids. Trimming took 2 bases from V and 5 from J, leaving 21 bases between them. Germline V gene data show CDR1 as SGHTA and CDR2 as FQGNSA. The CDR3: CASSLSVGGGGGYGYTF. CDR3 sequence (DNA): TGTGCCAGCAGCTTATCCGTCGGCGGAGGTGGGGGGTATGGCTACACCTTC. The whole variable domain, remainder taken from reference TRBV7-2 and TRBJ1-2, is GAGVSQSPSNKVTEKGKDVELRCDPISGHTALYWYRQSLGQGLEFLIYFQGNSAPDKSGLPSDRFSAERTGGSVSTLTIQRTQQEDSAVYLCASSLSVGGGGGYGYTFGSGTRLTVV.

V usage is TRBV7-2 and J usage is TRBJ1-5; TRBD1 matches at 8 bases. Germline assignment: CDR1 SGHTA and CDR2 FQGNSA. This CDR3 comprises 19 residues. Trimming removed 5 bases from V and 5 bases from J; junction bases left unmatched: 20. CDR3 nucleotides: TGTGCCAGCAGCCCGTATAGGGGGTCCTGGGCAGGGGGCGATCAGCCCCAGCATTTT. Translation: CASSPYRGSWAGGDQPQHF.

The chain joins TRBV7-8 to TRBJ1-3; no reliable D call. Trimming shortened V by 5 bases and J by 0 bases, and 14 bases separated the two germline ends. Germline V gives CDR1 SGHVS, CDR2 FQNEAQ. The CDR3 covers 16 residues. The chain's CDR3 is CASSKMGSSSGNTIYF. DNA for the CDR3: TGTGCCAGCAGCAAAATGGGCAGCAGCTCTGGAAACACCATATATTTT.

The chain carries TRBV6-5 and TRBJ1-1; no definite D call. The CDR3 has 14 residues. Germline lookup yields CDR1 MNHEY and CDR2 SVGAGI. V lost 2 bases to trimming and J lost 4 bases, with 11 bases between them. The CDR3 DNA follows: TGTGCCAGCAGTTACGCTCGGATCGCCACTGAAGCTTTCTTT. Its protein is CASSYARIATEAFF.

The chain has TRBV14 and TRBJ2-7; D call uncertain. Germline V gene sequence: CDR1 SGHDN, CDR2 FVKESK. Between the trimmed V and J ends, which lost 4 bases and 0 bases, there was a span of 10 bases. The CDR3 is 14 residues long. The CDR3 nucleotides read TGTGCCAGCAGCCCTCGACTGAGCTCCTACGAGCAGTACTTC. This gives the protein CASSPRLSSYEQYF.

This clone was detected once. The genes are TRBV5-1 and TRBJ2-7, with 8 positions matching TRBD2. The CDR3 has 15 residues. J gave up 4 bases and V 0 bases, and 6 bases lay outside the gene matches. Germline V CDR1 and CDR2: SGHRS, YFSETQ. The CDR3 loop is CASSLEGSGTYEQYF. As DNA, the CDR3 is TGCGCCAGCAGCTTGGAGGGTAGCGGGACATACGAGCAGTACTTC.

V and J are TRBV2 and TRBJ1-3; 12 positions match TRBD1. The V segment lost 6 bases and the J segment 1 base; nucleotides outside the gene matches: 4. The CDR3 totals 16 residues. CDR1 is SNHLY, CDR2 FYNNEI, per germline. This CDR3 reads CASSRDRGLSGNTIYF. CDR3 DNA: TGTGCCAGCAGCAGGGACAGGGGGCTGTCTGGAAACACCATATATTTT.

The table lists this clone with a count of one. The rearrangement links TRBV5-1 to TRBJ2-2; possible D gene TRBD2, 5 bases. Germline CDR1 reads SGHRS; CDR2 reads YFSETQ. The CDR3 consists of 14 residues. Trimming pared 6 bases from V and 4 bases from J, leaving 13 bases between. The CDR3 nucleotides read TGCGCCAGCAAATTTGAGGGAGCCACCGGGGAGCTGTTTTTT. This sequence encodes CASKFEGATGELFF.

The CDR3 region is CASFGLPKWETQYF. As DNA, the CDR3 is TGTGCCAGCTTCGGACTCCCGAAGTGGGAGACCCAGTACTTC. The chain carries TRBV6-6 and TRBJ2-5, with D tentatively TRBD2 (5 bases). CDR1 is MNHNY, CDR2 SVGAGI, per germline (reference sequence). The length of the CDR3 is 14 residues. Trimming took off 8 bases at V and 5 bases at J, with 18 bases between the two ends.

V usage is TRBV7-8 and J usage is TRBJ1-3, with no clear D. This CDR3 spans 15 amino acids. Trimming left V 1 base short and J 0 bases short, with 7 bases between. Germline-derived CDR1 and CDR2 are SGHVS and FQNEAQ. CDR3 DNA: TGTGCCAGCAGCTTAGAGGCGATCTCTGGAAACACCATATATTTT. The encoded protein is CASSLEAISGNTIYF.

The chain links TRBV5-1 to TRBJ2-5; D may be TRBD2 (6 bases). This CDR3 region has 17 residues. Germline CDR1 reads SGHRS; CDR2 reads YFSETQ. V shed 0 bases and J shed 3 bases, with 18 bases lying between them. The CDR3 loop reads CASSLGLYLARKETQYF. The CDR3 region has the DNA TGCGCCAGCAGCTTGGGTCTCTACCTAGCGAGAAAAGAGACCCAGTACTTC.

In this sample, this clone turned up once. The chain's CDR3 is CASSWGQLYGYTF. Written as DNA, the CDR3 is TGTGCCAGCAGCTGGGGACAGCTCTATGGCTACACCTTC. The chain couples TRBV5-6 to TRBJ1-2; the match to TRBD1 covers 7 bases. V dropped 3 bases and J dropped 4; count of bases not matched to a gene: 3. Germline CDR1 and CDR2: SGHDT and YYEEEE. The CDR3 is 13 residues long.

The V call is TRBV7-2, the J call TRBJ2-3, with D perhaps matching TRBD2 (6 bases). Trimming cost V 4 bases and J 7 bases, with 21 bases left between them. This CDR3 contains 16 residues. Per germline, CDR1 SGHTA and CDR2 FQGNSA. The CDR3 protein is CASSSRGSGTGNTQYF. The CDR3 bases are TGTGCCAGCAGCTCGCGGGGTAGCGGAACTGGAAATACGCAGTATTTT.